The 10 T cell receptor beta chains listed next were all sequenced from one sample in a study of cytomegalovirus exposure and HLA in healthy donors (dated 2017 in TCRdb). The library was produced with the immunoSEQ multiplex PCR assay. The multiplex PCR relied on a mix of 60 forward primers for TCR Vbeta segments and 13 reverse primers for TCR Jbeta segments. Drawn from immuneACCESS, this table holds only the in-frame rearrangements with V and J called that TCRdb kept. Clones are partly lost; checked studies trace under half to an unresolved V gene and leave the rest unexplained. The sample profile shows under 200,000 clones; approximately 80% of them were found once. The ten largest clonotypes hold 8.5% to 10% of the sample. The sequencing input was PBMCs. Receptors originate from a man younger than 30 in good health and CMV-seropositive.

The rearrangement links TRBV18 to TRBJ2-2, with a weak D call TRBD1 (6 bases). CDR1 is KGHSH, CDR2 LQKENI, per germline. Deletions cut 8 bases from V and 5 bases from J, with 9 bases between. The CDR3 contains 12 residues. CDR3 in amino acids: CASGTGTGELFF. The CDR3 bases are TGTGCCAGCGGAACAGGGACCGGGGAGCTGTTTTTT.

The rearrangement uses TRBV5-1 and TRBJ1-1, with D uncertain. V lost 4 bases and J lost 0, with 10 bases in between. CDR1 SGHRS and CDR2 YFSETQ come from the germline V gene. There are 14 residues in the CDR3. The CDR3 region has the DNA TGCGCCAGCAGCCGCGGGGTCCTGAACACTGAAGCTTTCTTT. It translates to CASSRGVLNTEAFF.

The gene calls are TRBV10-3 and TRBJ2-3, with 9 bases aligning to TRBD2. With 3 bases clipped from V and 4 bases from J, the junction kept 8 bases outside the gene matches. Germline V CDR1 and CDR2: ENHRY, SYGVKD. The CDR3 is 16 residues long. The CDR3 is CAISDLGGRAADTQYF. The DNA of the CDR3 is TGTGCCATCAGTGACTTGGGCGGGAGGGCCGCAGATACGCAGTATTTT.

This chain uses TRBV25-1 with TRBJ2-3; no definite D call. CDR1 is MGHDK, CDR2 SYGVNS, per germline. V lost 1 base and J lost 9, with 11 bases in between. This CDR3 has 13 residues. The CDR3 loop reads CASSESVARTQYF. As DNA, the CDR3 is TGTGCCAGCAGTGAATCTGTCGCGAGGACGCAGTATTTT.

CDR3 nucleotide sequence: TGTGCCAGCAGGAAGTTGAGAGGGAGCTCCTACAATGAGCAGTTCTTC. It is translated as CASRKLRGSSYNEQFF. This rearrangement joins TRBV2 to TRBJ2-1; D is perhaps TRBD2 (5 bases). Trimming pared 6 bases from V and 0 bases from J, leaving 15 bases between. Germline CDR1 and CDR2: SNHLY and FYNNEI. The CDR3 is made up of 16 amino acids.

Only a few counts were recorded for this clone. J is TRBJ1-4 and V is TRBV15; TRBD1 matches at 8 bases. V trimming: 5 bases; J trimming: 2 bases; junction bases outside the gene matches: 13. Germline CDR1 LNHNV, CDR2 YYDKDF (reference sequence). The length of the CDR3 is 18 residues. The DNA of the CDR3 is TGTGCCACCAGCCGCTCTAGGGCAGGACAGGGCACTAATGAAAAACTGTTTTTT. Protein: CATSRSRAGQGTNEKLFF.

CDR3 DNA sequence: TGTGCCAGCAGCACCCGGACAGGAGCGGACGAGCAGTACTTC. It translates to CASSTRTGADEQYF. The chain joins TRBV7-2 to TRBJ2-7, with 7 bases identical to TRBD1. Trimming took 5 bases from V and 5 from J; bases not matched to a gene: 9. This CDR3 is 14 amino acids long. Germline loops: CDR1 SGHTA, CDR2 FQGNSA.

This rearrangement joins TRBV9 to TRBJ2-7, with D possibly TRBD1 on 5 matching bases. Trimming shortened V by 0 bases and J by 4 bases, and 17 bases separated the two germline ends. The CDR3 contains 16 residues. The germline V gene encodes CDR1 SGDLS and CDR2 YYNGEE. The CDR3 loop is CASSVATGASPYEQYF. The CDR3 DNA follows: TGTGCCAGCAGCGTAGCTACTGGGGCATCACCTTACGAGCAGTACTTC.

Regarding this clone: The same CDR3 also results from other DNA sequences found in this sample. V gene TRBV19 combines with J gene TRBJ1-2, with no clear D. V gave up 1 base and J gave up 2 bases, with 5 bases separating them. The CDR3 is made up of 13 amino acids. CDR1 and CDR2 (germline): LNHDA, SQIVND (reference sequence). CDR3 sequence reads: CASSIARNYGYTF. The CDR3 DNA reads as TGTGCCAGTAGTATAGCCCGGAACTATGGCTACACCTTC.

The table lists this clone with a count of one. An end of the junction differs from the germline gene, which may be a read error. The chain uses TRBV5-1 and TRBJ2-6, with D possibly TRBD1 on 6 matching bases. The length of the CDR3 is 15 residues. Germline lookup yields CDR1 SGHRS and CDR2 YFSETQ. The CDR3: CASRLQGSGANGLTF. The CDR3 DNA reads TGCGCCAGCAGGTTACAGGGATCTGGGGCCAACGGCCTGACTTTC. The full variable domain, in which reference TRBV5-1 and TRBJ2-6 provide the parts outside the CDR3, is KAGVTQTPRYLIKTRGQQVTLSCSPISGHRSVSWYQQTPGQGLQFLFEYFSETQRNKGNFPGRFSGRQFSNSRSEMNVSTLELGDSALYLCASRLQGSGANGLTFGAGSRLTVL.